This T cell receptor beta chain was recovered during a study of T cell repertoires in cytomegalovirus infection (dated 2019 in TCRdb). Turning to the overall study: Recently identified HLA-C-restricted CMV epitopes, whose presentation resists viral immunomodulation, were targeted by peptide stimulations together with well-studied HLA-B-restricted epitopes. The HLA type of each donor mattered for the analysis, because public TCR beta signatures pointed to carriage of CMV infection along with the matching HLA type.

Comments on this clonotype: It has no known antigen specificity. No per-base quality is available; no much larger clone lies one base away.

Study-wide conclusions, independent of this receptor: In both this cohort and an independent roughly 350-donor cohort, the cumulative frequency of public TCR beta family members distinguished carriers of CMV infection plus the relevant HLA type. The ex vivo response was dominated by HLA-C-restricted CMV-specific TCR beta clonotypes, which also provided the single most frequent clonotype in two of eight donors.

The treatment or condition tag for this specimen amounts to: in vitro stimulation with specific CMV peptide epitopes to enrich CMV-specific T cells. CDR1 and CDR2 are read off the germline V gene (reference sequence) as LNHDA and SQIVND. The germline ends are 15 bases apart after V is trimmed by 6 bases and J by 4 bases. The CDR3 measures 14 amino acids from cysteine to phenylalanine. Only the CDR3 region is kept as DNA, spanning 42 bases read in frame from base 1. The sequencer listed for this sample is Illumina HiSeq 1500. TCRdb reworked the public reads: Q25 trimming with fastp, MiXCR clone assembly, productive beta chains retained. One record per CDR3 amino acid sequence lists the most common genes and DNA. The sample includes some 800,000 distinct CDR3 sequences, with approximately 32% observed a single time. Roughly 12% of the sample is held by the ten biggest clonotypes.

This sequence uses TRBV19 and TRBJ1-1, with TRBD1 tentatively as D gene (5 bases match). Sample: cultured CD8+ T cells from PBMCs, taken from culture after CMV antigen stimulation. The receptor's source is a human donor in good health (CMV status not recorded). Some clones in this sample may be carry-over from other donors' samples. The DNA sequence follows: TGTGCCAGTAGCCCCGGGACGGAAGGCACTGAAGCTTTCTTT. Its protein is CASSPGTEGTEAFF.